One sample yielded the 18 T cell receptor beta chains listed below, sequenced in a study of cytomegalovirus exposure and HLA in healthy donors. The data were produced by immunoSEQ multiplex PCR, yet TCRdb's version contains in-frame clones alone and is incomplete. The sample lists roughly 79,000 clones; 93% were seen once. Sequenced material: PBMCs. The source is a man aged 18 to 30 in good health and CMV-seronegative.

This sequence joins TRBV15 and TRBJ1-1; D might be TRBD1 (6 bases). This CDR3 has 12 residues. CDR1 and CDR2 from the germline V gene are LNHNV and YYDKDF (reference sequence). The V end was cut by 8 bases, the J end by 0 bases, with 7 bases between. The CDR3 bases are TGTGCCACCGGACAGCTGAACACTGAAGCTTTCTTT. Amino acids: CATGQLNTEAFF.

This sequence joins TRBV6-4 and TRBJ2-1; perhaps TRBD2 as D (6 bases). The V gene lost 6 bases and the J gene lost 7 bases, with 16 bases spanning the gap. CDR1 MRHNA and CDR2 SNTAGT come from the germline V gene. This CDR3 spans 14 amino acids. CDR3 DNA sequence: TGTGCCAGCAGCCCGGGACTGGAGGGGAATGAGCAGTTCTTC. Translation: CASSPGLEGNEQFF.

This rearrangement joins TRBV5-1 to TRBJ2-3, with D hard to call. V lost 2 bases, J lost 0 bases, and 10 bases lay in between. Germline lookup yields CDR1 SGHRS and CDR2 YFSETQ. The CDR3 runs to 15 residues. CDR3 protein: CASSLWQASTDTQYF. CDR3 DNA: TGCGCCAGCAGCTTATGGCAGGCGAGCACAGATACGCAGTATTTT.

The genes are TRBV6-5 and TRBJ1-5; TRBD1 might be the D (5 bases). Trimming removed 6 bases at V and 4 bases at J, with 16 bases between. Germline CDR1 MNHEY, CDR2 SVGAGI. This CDR3 is 15 amino acids long. The CDR3 region has the DNA TGTGCCAGCAGCCCCCACGGGGGTAGGAATCAGCCCCAGCATTTT. Translated: CASSPHGGRNQPQHF.

The CDR3 protein is CASSDPTDTQYF. The CDR3 nucleotides read TGTGCCAGCAGTGATCCGACTGATACGCAGTATTTT. The V call is TRBV6-4, the J call TRBJ2-3; D remains ambiguous. Trimming stripped 3 bases from V and 6 bases from J, with 7 bases between. This CDR3 contains 12 residues. The V gene's germline CDR1 is MRHNA and CDR2 SNTAGT.

The V gene is TRBV5-4, the J gene TRBJ2-3, with 7 bases lining up with TRBD1. Germline-derived CDR1 and CDR2 are SGHNT and YYREEE (reference sequence). The CDR3 has 14 residues. V dropped 0 bases and J dropped 5; count of bases not matched to a gene: 3. Here the CDR3 DNA reads TGTGCCAGCAGCTTGGACTACAGGGGAGATACGCAGTATTTT. Residues: CASSLDYRGDTQYF.

The genes are TRBV6-5 and TRBJ2-1; D might be TRBD2 (6 bases). Trimming left V 2 bases short and J 9 bases short, with 17 bases between. The CDR3 covers 15 residues. Germline assignment: CDR1 MNHEY and CDR2 SVGAGI. CDR3 sequence: CASSYAGNRASEQFF. CDR3 in DNA: TGTGCCAGCAGTTACGCGGGGAATAGGGCCAGTGAGCAGTTCTTC.

The chain links TRBV5-1 to TRBJ2-5; tentatively, D is TRBD1 (6 bases). The germline CDR1 and CDR2 sequences are SGHRS and YFSETQ. This CDR3 has 15 amino acids. V was shortened by 3 bases and J by 1 base, with 13 bases between the two germline ends. CDR3 sequence reads: CASSYLTGVQETQYF. The CDR3 nucleotides read TGCGCCAGCAGCTACCTGACAGGAGTCCAAGAGACCCAGTACTTC.

The V gene is TRBV4-1, the J gene TRBJ2-1; TRBD2 agrees at 9 bases. With V trimmed by 1 base and J by 10 bases, 14 bases remained unmatched. The CDR3 is made up of 17 amino acids. Germline V gene lookup returns CDR1 MGHRA and CDR2 YSYEKL. DNA for the CDR3: TGCGCCAGCAGCCAAGCCCCTAAGCGGGAGGTGGGTTCGGAGCAGTTCTTC. Its translation is CASSQAPKREVGSEQFF.

The chain employs TRBV5-1 and TRBJ2-3, with D perhaps TRBD2 (6 bases). The CDR3 is made up of 14 amino acids. The V gene's germline CDR1 is SGHRS and CDR2 YFSETQ. Trimming removed 4 bases at V and 2 bases at J, with 11 bases between. The CDR3 reads CASSGGIPTDTQYF. CDR3 nucleotides: TGCGCCAGCAGCGGGGGGATCCCCACAGATACGCAGTATTTT. Full variable domain (remainder filled in from reference TRBV5-1 and TRBJ2-3): KAGVTQTPRYLIKTRGQQVTLSCSPISGHRSVSWYQQTPGQGLQFLFEYFSETQRNKGNFPGRFSGRQFSNSRSEMNVSTLELGDSALYLCASSGGIPTDTQYFGPGTRLTVL.

The J gene is TRBJ2-5, the V gene TRBV15; 7 nucleotides line up with TRBD2. The length of the CDR3 is 13 residues. The germline V gene encodes CDR1 LNHNV and CDR2 YYDKDF (reference sequence). The trim removed 6 bases at V and 4 bases at J, leaving 5 bases unmatched. The CDR3 region is CATSGEGVETQYF. CDR3 DNA: TGTGCCACCAGTGGGGAGGGTGTAGAGACCCAGTACTTC.

The chain couples TRBV5-1 to TRBJ2-7; D gene ambiguous. The germline gives CDR1 SGHRS, CDR2 YFSETQ. The CDR3 is 16 residues long. V lost 2 bases and J lost 3, with 18 bases in between. The CDR3 is CASSFLPSRHSYEQYF. CDR3 DNA: TGCGCCAGCAGCTTCCTACCCAGCCGTCACAGCTACGAGCAGTACTTC.

The V and J genes are TRBV5-1 and TRBJ2-2, with 8 bases identical to TRBD2. With V trimmed by 7 bases and J by 3 bases, 8 bases remained unmatched. In germline, CDR1 is SGHRS, CDR2 YFSETQ. This CDR3 comprises 15 residues. CDR3 amino acids: CASRGAGVYTGELFF. CDR3 bases: TGCGCCAGCCGAGGAGCGGGGGTCTACACCGGGGAGCTGTTTTTT. Supplemented by reference TRBV5-1 and TRBJ2-2, the full variable domain reads KAGVTQTPRYLIKTRGQQVTLSCSPISGHRSVSWYQQTPGQGLQFLFEYFSETQRNKGNFPGRFSGRQFSNSRSEMNVSTLELGDSALYLCASRGAGVYTGELFFGEGSRLTVL.

This chain joins TRBV5-4 and TRBJ2-7; D gene uncertain. Germline CDR1 reads SGHNT; CDR2 reads YYREEE (reference sequence). CDR3 size: 12 residues. Trimming left V 4 bases short and J 4 bases short, with 9 bases between. The CDR3 spells CASSQAPYEQYF. CDR3 coding DNA: TGTGCCAGCAGCCAGGCCCCATACGAGCAGTACTTC.

This clone was seen a single time. The chain is built from TRBV15 and TRBJ1-2; the D gene is possibly TRBD1 (5 bases). The CDR3 has 14 amino acids. V lost 4 bases and J lost 10, with 19 bases in between. Germline CDR1 is LNHNV and CDR2 is YYDKDF (reference sequence). The CDR3 region has the DNA TGTGCCACCAGCACCGGGACTTCCCCTCGGCTCTACACCTTC. This sequence encodes CATSTGTSPRLYTF. Using reference TRBV15 and TRBJ1-2 for the parts outside the CDR3, the full variable domain is DAMVIQNPRYQVTQFGKPVTLSCSQTLNHNVMYWYQQKSSQAPKLLFHYYDKDFNNEADTPDNFQSRRPNTSFCFLDIRSPGLGDTAMYLCATSTGTSPRLYTFGSGTRLTVV.

The chain uses TRBV2 and TRBJ1-1; no firm D call. The CDR3 is 14 amino acids. From germline, CDR1 is SNHLY and CDR2 FYNNEI. The V end was cut by 3 bases, the J end by 4 bases, with 12 bases between. In nucleotides, the CDR3 is TGTGCCAGCAGTGAGGGAGGGCTGGTCACTGAAGCTTTCTTT. Protein sequence: CASSEGGLVTEAFF.

This chain uses TRBV6-5 with TRBJ1-4; the D gene is possibly TRBD1 (5 bases). This CDR3 is built from 14 residues. The V and J ends lost 2 bases and 3 bases respectively, with 7 bases between them. Germline V gene sequence: CDR1 MNHEY, CDR2 SVGAGI. The CDR3 is CASSYEGANEKLFF. CDR3 bases: TGTGCCAGCAGTTACGAAGGGGCTAATGAAAAACTGTTTTTT.

This rearrangement joins TRBV6-6 to TRBJ2-5; no clear D gene. Trimming shortened V by 8 bases and J by 5 bases, and 15 bases separated the two germline ends. The CDR3 is 13 residues long. Germline V CDR1 and CDR2: MNHNY, SVGAGI (reference sequence). As DNA, the CDR3 is TGTGCCAGCCGTCGACGGGTGGAGGAGACCCAGTACTTC. This gives the protein CASRRRVEETQYF.